The source of this T cell receptor beta chain is a study of T cell changes during pregnancy in multiple sclerosis (dated by TCRdb to about 2019). With regard to the full study: In women with multiple sclerosis, the researchers looked at how the T cell repertoire shifted as pregnancy progressed.

Points on this clone: Its antigen has not been determined. No per-base quality is available; no much larger clone lies one base away.

Library preparation used the immunoSEQ multiplex PCR assay. TCRdb mirrors the immuneACCESS table, restricted to in-frame sequences. Some clones are absent from its copies; in checked studies, under half trace to an unresolved V gene, and the reason for the others is unknown. The sample contains roughly 120,000 clones, 80% to 95% of them found a single time. 1.5% of the sample is in the top ten clones. The CDR3, from cysteine to phenylalanine, totals 13 residues. Just the 39-base CDR3 DNA is kept, in frame starting at base 1. A distance of 14 bases separates the germline ends of V and J, which lose 10 bases and 2 bases respectively. Sequences LNHDA (CDR1) and SQIVND (CDR2) are obtained from the germline V gene (reference sequence).

The sequence was collected from a female donor with multiple sclerosis, enrolled in a pregnancy study. The material sequenced was peripheral blood, taken in the third trimester of pregnancy. The chain is assembled from TRBV19 and TRBJ1-2; perhaps TRBD1 is the D gene, with 5 bases matching. The nucleotide sequence is given as TGTGCCACCAACCTAGACAGAAACTATGGCTACACCTTC. Translation gives CATNLDRNYGYTF.